The next 21 T cell receptor beta chains were all read from a single sample in a study of neurological immune-mediated disorders. MiXCR, applied by TCRdb to the 5' RACE reads, yields one record per CDR3 protein. The sample has more than 50,000 distinct CDR3 sequences; around 3.8% are singletons. Sample: PBMCs. These TCRs come from a woman aged 50 to 60 with multiple sclerosis.

The chain links TRBV5-1 to TRBJ2-3; 7 nucleotides agree with TRBD1. This CDR3 is 15 amino acids long. Trimming removed 4 bases from V and 0 bases from J; junction bases left unmatched: 5. Germline lookup yields CDR1 SGHRS and CDR2 YFSETQ. The CDR3 DNA reads as TGCGCCAGCAGCGACGGGACAGCTAGCACAGATACGCAGTATTTT. This codes for CASSDGTASTDTQYF. The whole variable domain, filled in from reference TRBV5-1 and TRBJ2-3, reads KAGVTQTPRYLIKTRGQQVTLSCSPISGHRSVSWYQQTPGQGLQFLFEYFSETQRNKGNFPGRFSGRQFSNSRSEMNVSTLELGDSALYLCASSDGTASTDTQYFGPGTRLTVL.

This clonotype was recorded at least ten times. This sequence may be a read error, since a much larger clone differs from it by one base. The chain combines TRBV20-1 with TRBJ2-7; 8 nucleotides agree with TRBD2. V lost 6 bases, J lost 3 bases, and 7 bases stayed unmatched. This CDR3 is built from 13 residues. CDR1 and CDR2 from the germline V gene are DFQATT and SNEGSKA (reference sequence). For the CDR3, the DNA is TGCAGTGCCGGGACTAGAGGGAGCTACGAGCAGTACTTC. This sequence encodes CSAGTRGSYEQYF.

This clonotype was detected ten times or more. The V gene is TRBV5-1, the J gene TRBJ1-1; 7 bases line up with TRBD1. CDR1 is SGHRS and CDR2 is YFSETQ in the germline V gene. J gave up 5 bases and V 3 bases, and 4 bases lay outside the gene matches. The CDR3 extends over 13 amino acids. The CDR3 spells CASSSTGYTEAFF. The CDR3 DNA reads as TGCGCCAGCAGCTCGACAGGGTATACTGAAGCTTTCTTT.

There are many counts of this clonotype. The chain is built from TRBV7-9 and TRBJ2-3, with 7 bases that match TRBD2. The V gene end was trimmed by 5 bases and the J gene end by 0 bases; junction bases not matched to a gene: 5. This CDR3 is built from 15 residues. Germline CDR1 is SEHNR and CDR2 is FQNEAQ (reference sequence). The CDR3 protein is CASSTSGISTDTQYF. DNA of the CDR3: TGTGCCAGCAGCACCAGCGGGATTAGCACAGATACGCAGTATTTT.

This clonotype showed up many times. The gene calls are TRBV12-3 or TRBV12-4 and TRBJ2-7; D gene uncertain. This CDR3 comprises 12 residues. V lost 1 base to trimming and J lost 4 bases, with 5 bases between them. CDR3 residues: CASSLEGYEQYF. As DNA, the CDR3 is TGTGCCAGCAGTTTAGAGGGATACGAGCAGTACTTC.

As concerns this clonotype: A clone one base away is much larger, so this may be a read error. This chain uses TRBV10-3 with TRBJ2-5; D not certain. Germline V CDR1 and CDR2: ENHRY, SYGVKD. This CDR3 spans 13 amino acids. V lost 7 bases to trimming and J lost 2 bases, with 11 bases between them. CDR3 bases: TGTGCCATCACCCCGACGATACAAGAGACCCAGTACTTC. Translation: CAITPTIQETQYF.

The chain couples TRBV12-3 or TRBV12-4 to TRBJ1-2; no clear D gene. This CDR3 is 14 amino acids long. The germline V and J ends were trimmed by 1 base and 6 bases, with 12 bases remaining between them. The CDR3 region has the DNA TGTGCCAGCAGTTTAGTAGCCGGGTACAATGGCTACACCTTC. This gives the protein CASSLVAGYNGYTF.

This clonotype was counted many times. The CDR3 reads CASSPRGVLPSYNEQFF. The CDR3 DNA follows: TGTGCCAGCAGCCCCAGAGGGGTCCTACCCTCCTACAATGAGCAGTTCTTC. The chain combines TRBV7-9 with TRBJ2-1; D is possibly TRBD1 or TRBD2 (5 bases each). The CDR3 extends over 17 amino acids. V shed 5 bases and J shed 0 bases, with 17 bases lying between them. CDR1 and CDR2 (germline): SEHNR, FQNEAQ (reference sequence).

This clonotype was counted ten times or more. The chain combines TRBV5-5 with TRBJ1-5, with TRBD1 matching over 8 bases. With V trimmed by 3 bases and J by 0 bases, 5 bases remained unmatched. CDR3 length equals 16 residues. Looked up from germline, CDR1 is SGHKS and CDR2 is YYEKEE (reference sequence). The CDR3 here is CASSWGTGYSNQPQHF. The CDR3 DNA reads as TGTGCCAGCAGCTGGGGGACAGGTTATAGCAATCAGCCCCAGCATTTT.

This clonotype was counted many times. The chain has TRBV14 and TRBJ2-1; either TRBD1 or TRBD2 may fit D (7 bases each). This CDR3 has 17 residues. The V gene lost 3 bases and the J gene lost 1 base, with 16 bases spanning the gap. Per germline, CDR1 SGHDN and CDR2 FVKESK. The CDR3 spells CASSHVWEGASYNEQFF. For the CDR3, the DNA is TGTGCCAGCAGCCACGTCTGGGAGGGGGCATCCTACAATGAGCAGTTCTTC.

This chain connects TRBV27 to TRBJ2-2; 12 nucleotides align to TRBD2. The CDR3 spans 15 residues. With V trimmed by 7 bases and J by 5 bases, 5 bases remained unmatched. The germline V gene has CDR1 MNHEY and CDR2 SMNVEV (reference sequence). Written as DNA, the CDR3 is TGTGCCAGCAAGAAGGGGACTAGCGGGACCGGGGAGCTGTTTTTT. Encoded protein: CASKKGTSGTGELFF.

In its sample, this clonotype was seen many times. V gene TRBV5-1 combines with J gene TRBJ2-3, with a possible D match to TRBD2 (5 bases). Germline V gene data show CDR1 as SGHRS and CDR2 as YFSETQ. The CDR3 is 15 amino acids. Trimming shortened V by 4 bases and J by 5 bases, and 17 bases separated the two germline ends. The CDR3 here is CASSPTRASGDTQYF. In DNA form, the CDR3 reads TGCGCCAGCAGCCCCACCCGGGCCAGCGGAGATACGCAGTATTTT.

This clonotype was detected many times. The chain links TRBV20-1 to TRBJ2-1, with D perhaps given as TRBD1 or TRBD2 (5 bases each). The V and J ends lost 5 bases and 6 bases respectively, with 26 bases between them. The CDR3 spans 17 residues. The germline gives CDR1 DFQATT, CDR2 SNEGSKA (reference sequence). Here the CDR3 DNA reads TGCAGTGCTGTCAGCGTTTTTGGGACGGCCTCCGGCAATGAGCAGTTCTTC. Residues: CSAVSVFGTASGNEQFF.

This clonotype has a count of ten or more. V and J are TRBV20-1 and TRBJ1-6; TRBD1 agrees at 11 bases. V shed 1 base and J 6 bases; nucleotides not matched to a gene: 8. There are 17 residues in the CDR3. The germline V gene encodes CDR1 DFQATT and CDR2 SNEGSKA (reference sequence). The CDR3 nucleotides are TGCAGTGCTAGAGCTCCCGGACAGGGGGCCCTTAATTCACCCCTCCACTTT. It encodes CSARAPGQGALNSPLHF.

In this sample, this clonotype turned up a few times. The rearrangement links TRBV5-1 to TRBJ2-1; unclear D gene. The CDR3 consists of 14 residues. V was trimmed by 0 bases and J by 1 base, leaving 5 bases between them. Germline V gene sequence: CDR1 SGHRS, CDR2 YFSETQ. CDR3 protein: CASSLDGSYNEQFF. The CDR3 coding sequence is TGCGCCAGCAGCTTGGACGGATCCTACAATGAGCAGTTCTTC. Full variable domain (rest looked up from reference TRBV5-1 and TRBJ2-1): KAGVTQTPRYLIKTRGQQVTLSCSPISGHRSVSWYQQTPGQGLQFLFEYFSETQRNKGNFPGRFSGRQFSNSRSEMNVSTLELGDSALYLCASSLDGSYNEQFFGPGTRLTVL.

The sample holds many counts of this clonotype. The chain employs TRBV5-6 and TRBJ1-1; D is ambiguous. CDR1 and CDR2 (germline): SGHDT, YYEEEE. This CDR3 contains 13 residues. The V gene lost 0 bases and the J gene lost 4 bases, with 7 bases spanning the gap. The CDR3 region has the DNA TGTGCCAGCAGCTTGGGTGGAAGCACTGAAGCTTTCTTT. It is translated as CASSLGGSTEAFF.

Ten or more counts support this clonotype. This sequence joins TRBV10-3 and TRBJ2-1, with TRBD2 matching 11 bases. This CDR3 region has 14 residues. Germline V gives CDR1 ENHRY, CDR2 SYGVKD. V trimming: 8 bases; J trimming: 10 bases; junction bases outside the gene matches: 10. The CDR3 nucleotides are TGTGCCATCTCCGGGACTAGCGGCAGGGGGGAGCAGTTCTTC. It yields the protein CAISGTSGRGEQFF.

This clonotype was recorded at least ten times. The V and J genes are TRBV5-1 and TRBJ1-4; no firm D call. This CDR3 comprises 13 residues. V dropped 1 base and J dropped 3 bases, with 4 bases sitting between them. Per the germline V gene, CDR1 is SGHRS and CDR2 is YFSETQ. As DNA, the CDR3 is TGCGCCAGCAGCTTGTACCCTAATGAAAAACTGTTTTTT. It encodes CASSLYPNEKLFF. The full variable domain, its missing parts supplied by reference TRBV5-1 and TRBJ1-4, is KAGVTQTPRYLIKTRGQQVTLSCSPISGHRSVSWYQQTPGQGLQFLFEYFSETQRNKGNFPGRFSGRQFSNSRSEMNVSTLELGDSALYLCASSLYPNEKLFFGSGTQLSVL.

This clonotype has more than one count but fewer than ten. The chain has TRBV18 and TRBJ2-1; 11 bases align to TRBD2. V was pared by 6 bases and J by 0 bases, with 4 bases of the junction left unmatched. Germline CDR1 is KGHSH and CDR2 is LQKENI. This CDR3 has 16 residues. CDR3 amino acids: CASSPGTSGSYNEQFF. The CDR3 coding sequence is TGTGCCAGCTCCCCTGGGACTAGCGGCTCCTACAATGAGCAGTTCTTC.

This clonotype was seen repeatedly, ten times or more. The gene calls are TRBV20-1 and TRBJ2-7; 10 positions agree with TRBD2. Germline values: CDR1 DFQATT, CDR2 SNEGSKA (reference sequence). The ends lost 7 bases at V and 6 bases at J; junction bases unmatched: 9. The CDR3 covers 13 residues. This chain's CDR3 is CSVQREGLSEQYF. The CDR3 bases are TGCAGTGTCCAGCGGGAGGGCCTTTCCGAGCAGTACTTC.

This clonotype was seen at least ten times. The gene calls are TRBV15 and TRBJ1-1, with no clear D. Trimming shortened V by 0 bases and J by 5 bases, and 10 bases separated the two germline ends. Per the germline V gene, CDR1 is LNHNV and CDR2 is YYDKDF (reference sequence). CDR3 length: 14 amino acids. CDR3 DNA sequence: TGTGCCACCAGCAGAGATCGAGCGGGGACTGAAGCTTTCTTT. It translates to CATSRDRAGTEAFF.